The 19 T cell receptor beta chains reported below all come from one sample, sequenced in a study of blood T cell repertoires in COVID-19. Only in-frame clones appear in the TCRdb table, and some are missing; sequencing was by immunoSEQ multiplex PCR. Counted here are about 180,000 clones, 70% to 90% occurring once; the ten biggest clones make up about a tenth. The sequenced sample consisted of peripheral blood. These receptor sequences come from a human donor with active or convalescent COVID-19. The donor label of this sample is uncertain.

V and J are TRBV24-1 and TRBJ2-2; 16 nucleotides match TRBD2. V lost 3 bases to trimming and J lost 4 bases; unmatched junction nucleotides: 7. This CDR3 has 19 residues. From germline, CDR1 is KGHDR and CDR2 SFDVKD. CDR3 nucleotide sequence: TGTGCCACCAGTGATCCGGGACTAGCGGGAGGGCCGGCCACCGGGGAGCTGTTTTTT. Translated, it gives CATSDPGLAGGPATGELFF.

The chain's CDR3 is CASSVADSYEQYF. In DNA form, the CDR3 reads TGCGCCAGCAGTGTAGCCGATTCCTACGAGCAGTACTTC. The gene calls are TRBV10-2 and TRBJ2-7, with no clear D. The CDR3 totals 13 residues. In germline, CDR1 is WSHSY, CDR2 SAAADI. Trimming removed 4 bases at V and 1 base at J, with 8 bases between.

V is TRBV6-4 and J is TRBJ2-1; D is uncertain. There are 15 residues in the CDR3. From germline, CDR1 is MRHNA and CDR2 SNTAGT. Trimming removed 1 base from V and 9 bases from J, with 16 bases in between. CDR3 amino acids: CASSDFIFLSGEQFF. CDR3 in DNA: TGTGCCAGCAGTGACTTTATTTTCCTCTCGGGTGAGCAGTTCTTC.

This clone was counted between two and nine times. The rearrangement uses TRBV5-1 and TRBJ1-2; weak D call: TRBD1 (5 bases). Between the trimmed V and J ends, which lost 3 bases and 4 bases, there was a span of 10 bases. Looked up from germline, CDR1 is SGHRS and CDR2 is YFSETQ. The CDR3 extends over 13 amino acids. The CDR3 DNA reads TGCGCCAGCAGCTCAGACAGAGTCTATGGCTACACCTTC. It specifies CASSSDRVYGYTF.

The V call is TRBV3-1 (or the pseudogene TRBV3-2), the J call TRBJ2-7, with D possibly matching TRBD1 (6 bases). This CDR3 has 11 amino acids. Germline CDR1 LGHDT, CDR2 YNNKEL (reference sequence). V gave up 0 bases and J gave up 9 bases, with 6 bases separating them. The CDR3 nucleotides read TGTGCCAGCAGCCAAGACAGGGGGCAGTACTTC. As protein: CASSQDRGQYF.

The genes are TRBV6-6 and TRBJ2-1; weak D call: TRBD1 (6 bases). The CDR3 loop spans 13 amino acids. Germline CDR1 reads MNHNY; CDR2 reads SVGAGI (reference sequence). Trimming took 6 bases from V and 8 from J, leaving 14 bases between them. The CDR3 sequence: CASSFPQGDEQFF. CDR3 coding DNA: TGTGCCAGCAGCTTCCCACAGGGCGATGAGCAGTTCTTC.

CDR3 loop: CASSQGQGSNQPQHF. Written as DNA, the CDR3 is TGTGCCAGCAGCCAGGGACAGGGAAGCAATCAGCCCCAGCATTTT. The genes are TRBV28 and TRBJ1-5; TRBD1 aligns across 9 bases. J was trimmed by 1 base and V by 6 bases; bases with no gene match: 4. The CDR3 is made up of 15 amino acids. From germline, CDR1 is MDHEN and CDR2 SYDVKM.

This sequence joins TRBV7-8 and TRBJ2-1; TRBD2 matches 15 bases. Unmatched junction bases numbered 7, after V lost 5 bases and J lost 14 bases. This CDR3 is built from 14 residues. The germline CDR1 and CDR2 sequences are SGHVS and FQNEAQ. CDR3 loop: CASSEGLAGGMEFF. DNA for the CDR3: TGTGCCAGCAGCGAGGGACTAGCGGGAGGAATGGAGTTCTTC.

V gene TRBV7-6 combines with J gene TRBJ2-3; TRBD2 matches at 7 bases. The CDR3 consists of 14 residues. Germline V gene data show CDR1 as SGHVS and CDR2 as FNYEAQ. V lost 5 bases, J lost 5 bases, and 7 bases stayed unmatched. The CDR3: CASSRGGGRDTQYF. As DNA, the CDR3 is TGTGCCAGCAGCCGTGGGGGAGGGCGAGATACGCAGTATTTT.

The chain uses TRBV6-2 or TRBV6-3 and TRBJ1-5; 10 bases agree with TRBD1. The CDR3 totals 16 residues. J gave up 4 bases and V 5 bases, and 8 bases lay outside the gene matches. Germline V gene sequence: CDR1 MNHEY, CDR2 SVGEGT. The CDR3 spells CASSDRGRGWNQPQHF. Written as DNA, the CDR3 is TGTGCCAGCAGTGACAGGGGGCGGGGATGGAATCAGCCCCAGCATTTT.

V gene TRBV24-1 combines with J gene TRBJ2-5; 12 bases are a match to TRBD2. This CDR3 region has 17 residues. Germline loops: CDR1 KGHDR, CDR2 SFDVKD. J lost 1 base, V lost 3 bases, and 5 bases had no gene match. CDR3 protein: CATSDNAGLAGQETQYF. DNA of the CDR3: TGTGCCACCAGTGATAATGCGGGACTAGCGGGCCAAGAGACCCAGTACTTC.

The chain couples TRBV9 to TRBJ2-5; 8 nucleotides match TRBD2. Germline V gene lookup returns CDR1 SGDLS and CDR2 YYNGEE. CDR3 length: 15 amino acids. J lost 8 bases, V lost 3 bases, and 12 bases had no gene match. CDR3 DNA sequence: TGTGCCAGCAGCGGCAGCCCCGGGACTAGATCTACCCAGTACTTC. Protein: CASSGSPGTRSTQYF.

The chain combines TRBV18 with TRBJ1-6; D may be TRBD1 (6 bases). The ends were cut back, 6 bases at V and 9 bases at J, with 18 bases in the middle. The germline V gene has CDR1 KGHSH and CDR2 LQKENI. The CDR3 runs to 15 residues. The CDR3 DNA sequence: TGTGCCAGCTCGGACACGGTACAGGGCAGTTCACCCCTCCACTTT. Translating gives CASSDTVQGSSPLHF.

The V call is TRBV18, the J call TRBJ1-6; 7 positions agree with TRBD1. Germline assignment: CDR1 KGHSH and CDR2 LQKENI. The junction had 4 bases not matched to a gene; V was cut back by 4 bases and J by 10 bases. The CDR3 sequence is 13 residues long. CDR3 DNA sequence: TGTGCCAGCTCACGGGACAGTTACTCACCCCTCCACTTT. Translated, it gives CASSRDSYSPLHF.

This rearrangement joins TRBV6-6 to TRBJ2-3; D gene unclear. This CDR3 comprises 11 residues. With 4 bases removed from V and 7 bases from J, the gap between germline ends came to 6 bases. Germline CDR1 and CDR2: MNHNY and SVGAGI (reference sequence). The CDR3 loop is CASSSEHTQYF. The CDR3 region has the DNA TGTGCCAGCAGTTCAGAACATACGCAGTATTTT.

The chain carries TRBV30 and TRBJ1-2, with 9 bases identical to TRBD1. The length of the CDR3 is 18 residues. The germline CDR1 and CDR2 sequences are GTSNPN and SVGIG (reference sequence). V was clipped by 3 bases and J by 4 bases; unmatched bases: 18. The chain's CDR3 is CAWRATGSYRGLIYGYTF. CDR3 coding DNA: TGTGCCTGGAGGGCAACCGGGTCGTACAGGGGGCTTATCTATGGCTACACCTTC.

The CDR3 nucleotides read TGTGCCAGCAGCAAATGGTTGGGGGACAGTTTTAATCAGCCCCAGCATTTT. It is translated as CASSKWLGDSFNQPQHF. This rearrangement joins TRBV21-1 to TRBJ1-5; the D call TRBD1 from the table was never checked on the DNA. TRBV21-1 is assigned pseudogene status. This CDR3 contains 17 residues.

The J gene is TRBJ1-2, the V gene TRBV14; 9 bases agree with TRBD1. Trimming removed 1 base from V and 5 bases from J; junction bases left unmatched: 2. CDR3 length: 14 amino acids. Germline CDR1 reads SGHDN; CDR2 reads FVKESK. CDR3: CASSQVGQGYGYTF. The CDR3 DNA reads TGTGCCAGCAGCCAAGTGGGACAGGGATATGGCTACACCTTC.

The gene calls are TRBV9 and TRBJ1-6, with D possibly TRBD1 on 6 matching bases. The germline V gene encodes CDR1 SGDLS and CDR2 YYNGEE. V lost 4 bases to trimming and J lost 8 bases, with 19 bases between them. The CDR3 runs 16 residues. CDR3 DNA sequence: TGTGCCAGCAGCCCAGATCTGGGGGCTGGGGATTCACCCCTCCACTTT. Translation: CASSPDLGAGDSPLHF.